This TCR beta chain was recovered during a study of Ad26.COV2.S vaccination and SARS-CoV-2 variants. The repertoire was sequenced with immunoSEQ multiplex PCR; TCRdb's copy has only in-frame clones and lacks some. The sample has hundreds of thousands of clones; around 89% are singletons. The sample's treatment: some 19 received Ad26.COV2.S at low or high dose, single or two shots; about 5 received placebo; per-sample allocation not given. Repertoires come from day 63 after the first vaccine or placebo injection. V was clipped by 5 bases and J by 3 bases, with 11 bases between them. This CDR3 spans 13 amino acids. The germline gives CDR1 LNHDA, CDR2 SQIVND (reference sequence).

Material: peripheral blood, obtained in a trial of Ad26.COV2.S vaccine versus placebo. This TCR was sampled from a person aged 18-60 years who received the Ad26.COV2.S COVID-19 vaccine or a placebo. V usage is TRBV19 and J usage is TRBJ2-7, with a weak D call TRBD2 (6 bases). The CDR3 here is CASSLGGDYEQYF. The CDR3 DNA reads TGTGCCAGTAGTCTGGGCGGGGACTACGAGCAGTACTTC.